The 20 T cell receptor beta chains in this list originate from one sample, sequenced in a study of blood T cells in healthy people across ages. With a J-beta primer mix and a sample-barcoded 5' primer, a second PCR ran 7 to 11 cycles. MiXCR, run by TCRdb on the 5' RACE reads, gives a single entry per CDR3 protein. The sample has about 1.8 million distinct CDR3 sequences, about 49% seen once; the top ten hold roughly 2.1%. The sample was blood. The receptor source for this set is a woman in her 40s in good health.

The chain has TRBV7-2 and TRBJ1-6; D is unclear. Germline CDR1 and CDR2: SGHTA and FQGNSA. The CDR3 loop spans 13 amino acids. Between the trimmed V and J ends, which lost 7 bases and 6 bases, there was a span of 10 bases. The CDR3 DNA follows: TGTGCCAGCAAATCGCCCCTTAATTCACCCCTCCACTTT. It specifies CASKSPLNSPLHF.

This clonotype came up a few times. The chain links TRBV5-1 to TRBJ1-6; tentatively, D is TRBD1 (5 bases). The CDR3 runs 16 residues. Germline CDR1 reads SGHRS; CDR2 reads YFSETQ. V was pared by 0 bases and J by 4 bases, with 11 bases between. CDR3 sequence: CASSLDGPGYNSPLHF. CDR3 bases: TGCGCCAGCAGCTTGGATGGTCCAGGGTATAATTCACCCCTCCACTTT.

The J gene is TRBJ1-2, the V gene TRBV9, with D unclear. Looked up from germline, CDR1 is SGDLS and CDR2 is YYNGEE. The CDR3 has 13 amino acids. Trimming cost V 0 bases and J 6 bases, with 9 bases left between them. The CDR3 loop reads CASSVEGLHGYTF. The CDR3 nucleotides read TGTGCCAGCAGCGTAGAGGGTCTCCATGGCTACACCTTC.

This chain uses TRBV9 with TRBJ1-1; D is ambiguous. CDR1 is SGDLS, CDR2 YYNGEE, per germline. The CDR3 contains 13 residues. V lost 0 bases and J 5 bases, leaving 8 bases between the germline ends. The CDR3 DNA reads TGTGCCAGCAGCGTAGTTATAGGGACTGAAGCTTTCTTT. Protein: CASSVVIGTEAFF.

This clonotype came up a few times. CDR3 protein: CASSSWTGNEQFF. Here the CDR3 DNA reads TGCGCCAGCAGCTCCTGGACAGGAAATGAGCAGTTCTTC. The chain carries TRBV5-1 and TRBJ2-1; TRBD1 agrees at 7 bases. The CDR3 is 13 amino acids. CDR1 is SGHRS, CDR2 YFSETQ, per germline. J gave up 7 bases and V 3 bases, and 4 bases lay outside the gene matches.

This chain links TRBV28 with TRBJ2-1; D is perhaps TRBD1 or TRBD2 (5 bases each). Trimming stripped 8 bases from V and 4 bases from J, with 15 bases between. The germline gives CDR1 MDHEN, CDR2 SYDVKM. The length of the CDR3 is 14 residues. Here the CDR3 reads CASHSGEGYNEQFF. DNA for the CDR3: TGTGCCAGCCATAGTGGAGAGGGGTACAATGAGCAGTTCTTC.

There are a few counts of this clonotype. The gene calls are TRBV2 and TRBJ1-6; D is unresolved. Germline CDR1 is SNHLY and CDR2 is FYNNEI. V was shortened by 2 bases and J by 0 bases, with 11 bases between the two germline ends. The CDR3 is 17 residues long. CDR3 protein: CASSESGGGSYNSPLHF. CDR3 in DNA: TGTGCCAGCAGTGAATCGGGAGGAGGCTCCTATAATTCACCCCTCCACTTT. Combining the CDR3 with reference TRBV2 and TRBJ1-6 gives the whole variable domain EPEVTQTPSHQVTQMGQEVILRCVPISNHLYFYWYRQILGQKVEFLVSFYNNEISEKSEIFDDQFSVERPDGSNFTLKIRSTKLEDSAMYFCASSESGGGSYNSPLHFGNGTRLTVT.

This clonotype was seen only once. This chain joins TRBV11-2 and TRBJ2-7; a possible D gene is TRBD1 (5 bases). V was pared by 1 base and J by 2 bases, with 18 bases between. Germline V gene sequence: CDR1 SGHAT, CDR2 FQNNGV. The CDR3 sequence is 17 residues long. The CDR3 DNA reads TGTGCCAGCAGCTTAGGTTTCTCCAGGGATTTTCCCTACGAGCAGTACTTC. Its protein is CASSLGFSRDFPYEQYF.

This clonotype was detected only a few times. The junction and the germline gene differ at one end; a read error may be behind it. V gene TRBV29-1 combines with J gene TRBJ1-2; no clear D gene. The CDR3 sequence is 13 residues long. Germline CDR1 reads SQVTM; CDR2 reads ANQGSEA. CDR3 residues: CSVGGWVNYGYNF. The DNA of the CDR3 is TGCAGCGTTGGGGGATGGGTGAACTATGGCTACAACTTC.

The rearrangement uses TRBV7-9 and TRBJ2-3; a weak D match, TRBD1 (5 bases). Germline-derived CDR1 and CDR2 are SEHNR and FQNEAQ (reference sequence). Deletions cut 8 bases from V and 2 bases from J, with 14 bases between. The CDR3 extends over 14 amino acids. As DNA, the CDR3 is TGTGCCAGCGGACAATCCAAAACCACAGATACGCAGTATTTT. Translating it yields CASGQSKTTDTQYF.

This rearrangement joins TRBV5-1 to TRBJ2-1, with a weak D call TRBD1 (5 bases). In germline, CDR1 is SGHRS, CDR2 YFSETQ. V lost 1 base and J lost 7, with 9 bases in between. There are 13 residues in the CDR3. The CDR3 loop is CASSLSTANEQFF. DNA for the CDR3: TGCGCCAGCAGCTTGTCGACAGCTAATGAGCAGTTCTTC.

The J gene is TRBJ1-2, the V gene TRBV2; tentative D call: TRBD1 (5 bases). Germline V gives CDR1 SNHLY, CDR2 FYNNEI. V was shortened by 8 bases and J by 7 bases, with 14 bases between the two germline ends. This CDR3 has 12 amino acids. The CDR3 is CASGGRGSGYTF. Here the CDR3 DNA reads TGTGCCAGCGGGGGACGGGGAAGTGGCTACACCTTC. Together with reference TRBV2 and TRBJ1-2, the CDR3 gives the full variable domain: EPEVTQTPSHQVTQMGQEVILRCVPISNHLYFYWYRQILGQKVEFLVSFYNNEISEKSEIFDDQFSVERPDGSNFTLKIRSTKLEDSAMYFCASGGRGSGYTFGSGTRLTVV.

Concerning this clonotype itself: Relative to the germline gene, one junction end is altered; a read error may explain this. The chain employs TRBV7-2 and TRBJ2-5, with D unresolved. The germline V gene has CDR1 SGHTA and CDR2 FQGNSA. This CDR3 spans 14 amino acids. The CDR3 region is CASNLNSPTETQYF. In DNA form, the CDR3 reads TGTGCCAGCAACTTAAATTCCCCAACGGAGACCCAGTACTTC. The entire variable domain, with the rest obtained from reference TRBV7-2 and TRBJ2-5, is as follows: GAGVSQSPSNKVTEKGKDVELRCDPISGHTALYWYRQSLGQGLEFLIYFQGNSAPDKSGLPSDRFSAERTGGSVSTLTIQRTQQEDSAVYLCASNLNSPTETQYFGPGTRLLVL.

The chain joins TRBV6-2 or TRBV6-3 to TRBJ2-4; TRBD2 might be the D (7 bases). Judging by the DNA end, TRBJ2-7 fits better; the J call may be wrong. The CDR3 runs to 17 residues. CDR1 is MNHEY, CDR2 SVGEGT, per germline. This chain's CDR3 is CASSYSRAGASSYEQYF. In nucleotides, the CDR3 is TGTGCCAGCAGTTACTCGAGGGCGGGGGCGAGTTCCTACGAGCAGTACTTC.

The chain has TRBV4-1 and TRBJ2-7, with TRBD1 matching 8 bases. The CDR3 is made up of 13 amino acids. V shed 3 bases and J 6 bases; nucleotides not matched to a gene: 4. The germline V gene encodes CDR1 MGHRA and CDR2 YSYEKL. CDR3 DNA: TGCGCCAGCAGCCATCGGACAGGGACCGAGCAGTACTTC. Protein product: CASSHRTGTEQYF.

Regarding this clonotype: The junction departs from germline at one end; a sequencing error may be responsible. The CDR3 loop reads CASSLFSGTSFNEQFF. The CDR3 DNA follows: TGTGCCAGCAGCTTGTTCTCCGGGACTTCCTTCAATGAGCAGTTCTTC. The rearrangement joins TRBV7-8 to TRBJ2-1, with D perhaps TRBD2 (6 bases). Germline assignment: CDR1 SGHVS and CDR2 FQNEAQ. The CDR3 loop spans 16 amino acids.

The CDR3 bases are TGTGCCATCAGTGAGTCCCCGGGACAGGGGGTTCGGACTGAAGCTTTCTTT. Translating it yields CAISESPGQGVRTEAFF. This chain uses TRBV10-3 with TRBJ1-1; 11 nucleotides agree with TRBD1. Germline V gives CDR1 ENHRY, CDR2 SYGVKD. J gave up 5 bases and V 0 bases, and 8 bases lay outside the gene matches. This CDR3 comprises 17 residues.

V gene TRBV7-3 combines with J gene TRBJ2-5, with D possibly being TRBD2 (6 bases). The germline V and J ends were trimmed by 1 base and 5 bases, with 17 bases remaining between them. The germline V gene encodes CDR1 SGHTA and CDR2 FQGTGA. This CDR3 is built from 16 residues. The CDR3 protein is CASSLIGGSGLETQYF. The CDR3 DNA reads TGTGCCAGCAGCTTAATAGGAGGGTCAGGCCTGGAGACCCAGTACTTC.

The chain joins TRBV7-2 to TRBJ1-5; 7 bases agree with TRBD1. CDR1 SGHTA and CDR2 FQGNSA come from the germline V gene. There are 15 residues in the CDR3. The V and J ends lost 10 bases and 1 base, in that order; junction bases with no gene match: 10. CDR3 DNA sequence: TGTGCCACACGGACAGGTGGGATGAGCAATCAGCCCCAGCATTTT. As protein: CATRTGGMSNQPQHF.

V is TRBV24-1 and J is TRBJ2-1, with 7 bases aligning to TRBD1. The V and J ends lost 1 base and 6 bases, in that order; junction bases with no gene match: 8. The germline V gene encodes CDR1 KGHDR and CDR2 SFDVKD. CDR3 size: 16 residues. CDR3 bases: TGTGCCACCAGTGATTTTGTGGCAGGGGGTGGCAATGAGCAGTTCTTC. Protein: CATSDFVAGGGNEQFF.